This TCR beta chain was identified in a study of CD8 T cells in Susac syndrome. The RNA input was roughly 0.45 to 1 ug, and it was reverse transcribed with random hexamers. In TCRdb, the immunoSEQ multiplex PCR reads were re-called with MiXCR into one record per CDR3 protein. The table records 130,000 or so distinct CDR3 sequences, 80% of them present only once. J was trimmed by 5 bases and V by 4 bases; bases with no gene match: 3. The germline V gene has CDR1 SNHLY and CDR2 FYNNEI. The CDR3 is made up of 14 amino acids. The specimen was CD8+ T cells from PBMCs. V and J are TRBV2 and TRBJ2-7; 12 bases agree with TRBD1. The clonotype comes from a human donor with multiple sclerosis. The CDR3 nucleotides are TGTGCCAGCAGTGGGGGACAGGGGGCGAACGAGCAGTACTTC. As protein: CASSGGQGANEQYF.